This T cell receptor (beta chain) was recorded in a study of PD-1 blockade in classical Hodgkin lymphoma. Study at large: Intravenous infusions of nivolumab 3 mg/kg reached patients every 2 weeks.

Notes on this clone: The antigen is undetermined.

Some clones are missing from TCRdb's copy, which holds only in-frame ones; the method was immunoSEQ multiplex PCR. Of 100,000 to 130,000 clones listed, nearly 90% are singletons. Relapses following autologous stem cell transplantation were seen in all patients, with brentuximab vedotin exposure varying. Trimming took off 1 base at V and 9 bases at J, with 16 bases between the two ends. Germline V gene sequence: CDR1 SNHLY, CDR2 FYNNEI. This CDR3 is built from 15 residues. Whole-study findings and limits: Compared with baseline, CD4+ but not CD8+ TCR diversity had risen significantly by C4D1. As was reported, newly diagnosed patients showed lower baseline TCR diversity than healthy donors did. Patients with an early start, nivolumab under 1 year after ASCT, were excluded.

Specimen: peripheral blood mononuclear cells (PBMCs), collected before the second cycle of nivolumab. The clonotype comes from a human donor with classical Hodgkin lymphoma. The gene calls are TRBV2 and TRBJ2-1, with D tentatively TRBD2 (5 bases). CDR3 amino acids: CASSEVGGWSTEQFF. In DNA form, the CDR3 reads TGTGCCAGCAGTGAAGTGGGCGGGTGGTCTACTGAGCAGTTCTTC.